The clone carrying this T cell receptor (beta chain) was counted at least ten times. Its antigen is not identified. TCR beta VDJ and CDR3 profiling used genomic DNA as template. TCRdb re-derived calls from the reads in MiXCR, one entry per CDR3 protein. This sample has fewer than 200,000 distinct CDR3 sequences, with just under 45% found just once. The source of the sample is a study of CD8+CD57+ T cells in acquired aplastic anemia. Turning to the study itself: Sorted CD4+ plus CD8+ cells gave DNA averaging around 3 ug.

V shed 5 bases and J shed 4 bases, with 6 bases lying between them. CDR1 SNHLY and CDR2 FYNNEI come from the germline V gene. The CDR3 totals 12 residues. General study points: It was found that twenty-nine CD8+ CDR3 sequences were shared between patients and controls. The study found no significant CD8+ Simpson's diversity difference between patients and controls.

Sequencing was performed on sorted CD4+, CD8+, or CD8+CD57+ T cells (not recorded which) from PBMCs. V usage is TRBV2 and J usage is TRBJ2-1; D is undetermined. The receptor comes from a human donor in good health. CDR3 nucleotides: TGTGCCAGCAGTCGACTGTACAATGAGCAGTTCTTC. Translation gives CASSRLYNEQFF.